A selection of T cell receptor beta chains follows, all from one sample in a study of T cells expressing NK-cell markers. TCRdb re-called the 5' RACE reads and gives one entry per CDR3 protein, without DNA. The sample has approximately 460,000 distinct CDR3 sequences. Sequenced: blood T cells: a sorted CD56 or NKG2C T cell subset, CD4+ or CD8+ T cells, or bulk PBMC T cells (not recorded which). These receptors were obtained from a woman aged 18 to 75 in good health. CDR3s include the opening cysteine and the closing phenylalanine or tryptophan.

v_gene	j_gene	CDR3aa
TRBV5-6	TRBJ2-3	CASSLRRVPDTQYF
TRBV24-1	TRBJ2-3	CATSDPTLGGRTDTQYF
TRBV11-2	TRBJ1-1	CASSLARDRPNTEAFF
TRBV15	TRBJ1-3	CATSRDSSGNTIYF
TRBV20-1	TRBJ2-5	CSAEGDLQRETQYF
TRBV29-1	TRBJ2-5	CSVASTQETQYF
TRBV12-3/TRBV12-4	TRBJ1-1	CASSGGLSNTEAFF
TRBV9	TRBJ2-5	CASSVAVSGTQETQYF
TRBV18	TRBJ2-1	CASSPRGDEQFF
TRBV7-2	TRBJ2-1	CASSSSRDRANNEQFF
TRBV6-4	TRBJ2-2	CASSPSGGGELFF
TRBV5-1	TRBJ2-1	CASTTARTSYNEQFF
TRBV24-1	TRBJ2-5	CATSDFRGGKETQYF
TRBV6-1	TRBJ2-7	CASSRDTLGEQYF
TRBV6-1	TRBJ2-5	CASPTSLQETQYF
TRBV29-1	TRBJ2-1	CSVPVLPHPYNEQFF
TRBV29-1	TRBJ2-7	CSVAAGYYEQYF
TRBV4-3	TRBJ2-3	CASSQSRTSGSRDTQYF
TRBV5-1	TRBJ2-5	CASCPEGGRETQYF
TRBV19	TRBJ2-2	CASSMGLANGELFF
TRBV20-1	TRBJ2-3	CSAKRQPDTQYF
TRBV10-3	TRBJ2-5	CAISNVGMDSRETQYF
TRBV19	TRBJ2-2	CASSSQHDTGELFF
TRBV2	TRBJ1-4	CASIGQGLPNEKLFF
TRBV5-1	TRBJ2-5	CASSWGTSGRASQETQYF
TRBV20-1	TRBJ2-6	CSARGFKISGANVLTF
TRBV12-3/TRBV12-4	TRBJ2-1	CASSFGGTYNEQFF
TRBV11-2	TRBJ2-7	CASSLTTIYEQYF
TRBV12-3/TRBV12-4	TRBJ2-3	CASSLRAPAGDTQYF
TRBV14	TRBJ2-3	CASSQVLAGDTQYF
TRBV20-1	TRBJ1-6	CSARGAAANSPLHF
TRBV12-3/TRBV12-4	TRBJ1-2	CASSPSMGRGYTF
TRBV7-9	TRBJ1-2	CASSLTGSNYGYTF